This entry lists 18 T cell receptor beta chains sequenced from one sample in a study of cytomegalovirus exposure and HLA in healthy donors. Data came from immunoSEQ multiplex PCR; TCRdb stores just in-frame clones and leaves some out. The profile covers 250,000 to 300,000 clones, with around 89% appearing a single time and 0.37% taken by the ten largest. Sequencing was done on a sample of PBMCs. These receptors were obtained from a woman aged 18-29 years in good health and CMV-seronegative.

The chain joins TRBV19 to TRBJ2-3, with 8 bases identical to TRBD1. Trimming cost V 6 bases and J 5 bases; bases outside gene matches: 13. The germline CDR1 and CDR2 sequences are LNHDA and SQIVND (reference sequence). The CDR3 has 16 amino acids. The CDR3 loop reads CASRGGGQGFVDTQYF. CDR3 sequence (DNA): TGTGCCAGTAGGGGCGGAGGACAGGGATTTGTAGATACGCAGTATTTT.

The rearrangement joins TRBV10-1 to TRBJ2-7; 9 nucleotides match TRBD1. V gave up 4 bases and J gave up 2 bases; unmatched junction bases: 6. Germline lookup yields CDR1 WNHNN and CDR2 SYGVQD (reference sequence). The CDR3 extends over 15 amino acids. CDR3 coding DNA: TGCGCCAGCAGTGGGACCGGGACAGGGACCTACGAGCAGTACTTC. Residues: CASSGTGTGTYEQYF.

The gene calls are TRBV5-1 and TRBJ2-1; 11 positions match TRBD2. The CDR3 is made up of 18 amino acids. V was clipped by 8 bases and J by 0 bases; unmatched bases: 13. Germline V CDR1 and CDR2: SGHRS, YFSETQ. The CDR3, as DNA: TGCGCCAGTAAGGGACTAGCGGAAAAAAGCAGCTCCTACAATGAGCAGTTCTTC. Protein sequence: CASKGLAEKSSSYNEQFF.

The gene calls are TRBV7-9 and TRBJ2-2, with D possibly matching TRBD1 (6 bases). The V and J ends lost 6 bases and 0 bases respectively, with 23 bases between them. This CDR3 comprises 19 residues. CDR1 SEHNR and CDR2 FQNEAQ come from the germline V gene (reference sequence). The CDR3 DNA is TGTGCCAGCAGTCCGAATGAGGGACAATCCTTCGCGAACACCGGGGAGCTGTTTTTT. Residues: CASSPNEGQSFANTGELFF.

This chain joins TRBV13 and TRBJ1-5; TRBD1 agrees at 7 bases. There are 15 residues in the CDR3. The V gene end was trimmed by 4 bases and the J gene end by 1 base; junction bases not matched to a gene: 4. Germline assignment: CDR1 PRHDT and CDR2 FYEKMQ (reference sequence). CDR3 residues: CASSYRQGSNQPQHF. The CDR3, as DNA: TGTGCCAGCAGCTATCGACAGGGAAGCAATCAGCCCCAGCATTTT. Full variable domain (rest looked up from reference TRBV13 and TRBJ1-5): AAGVIQSPRHLIKEKRETATLKCYPIPRHDTVYWYQQGPGQDPQFLISFYEKMQSDKGSIPDRFSAQQFSDYHSELNMSSLELGDSALYFCASSYRQGSNQPQHFGDGTRLSIL.

The table lists this clone with a count of one. This chain joins TRBV29-1 and TRBJ2-3; 7 nucleotides line up with TRBD2. The trim removed 4 bases at V and 5 bases at J, leaving 12 bases unmatched. The germline V gene has CDR1 SQVTM and CDR2 ANQGSEA. CDR3 size: 15 residues. For the CDR3, the DNA is TGCAGCGTTGCTGGGGGTATAGGGGAGGGAGATACGCAGTATTTT. It codes for CSVAGGIGEGDTQYF.

The rearrangement joins TRBV10-3 to TRBJ1-1; the D is unclear. CDR1 and CDR2 (germline): ENHRY, SYGVKD. V lost 4 bases to trimming and J lost 1 base, with 7 bases between them. The CDR3 runs to 13 residues. The chain's CDR3 is CAISAGTNTEAFF. The CDR3, as DNA: TGTGCCATCAGTGCAGGAACGAACACTGAAGCTTTCTTT.

The rearrangement joins TRBV4-3 to TRBJ2-7; TRBD1 agrees at 10 bases. V was clipped by 1 base and J by 7 bases; unmatched bases: 10. The CDR3 has 16 residues. The germline V gene has CDR1 LGHNA and CDR2 YSLEER. The CDR3 sequence is CASSQGAGTGAEEQYF. CDR3 nucleotide sequence: TGCGCCAGCAGCCAAGGGGCCGGGACAGGGGCCGAGGAGCAGTACTTC.

This chain's CDR3 is CASSPTSGGQGNIQYF. DNA for the CDR3: TGTGCCAGCAGCCCCACTAGCGGGGGACAAGGAAACATTCAGTACTTC. The J gene is TRBJ2-4, the V gene TRBV11-2; the match to TRBD2 covers 11 bases. The length of the CDR3 is 16 residues. Looked up from germline, CDR1 is SGHAT and CDR2 is FQNNGV. The trim removed 5 bases at V and 6 bases at J, leaving 9 bases unmatched.

The rearrangement joins TRBV7-4 to TRBJ2-7, with a weak D call TRBD1 (6 bases). V dropped 6 bases and J dropped 1 base, with 19 bases sitting between them. The germline V gene has CDR1 SGHVT and CDR2 SQSDAQ. There are 16 residues in the CDR3. DNA for the CDR3: TGTGCCAGCAGTCTTACTTGGACAGAGCTATCCTACGAGCAGTACGTC. This codes for CASSLTWTELSYEQYV.

V gene TRBV5-4 combines with J gene TRBJ2-3; TRBD2 agrees at 7 bases. The V segment lost 0 bases and the J segment 5 bases; nucleotides outside the gene matches: 9. The CDR3 consists of 16 residues. Germline-derived CDR1 and CDR2 are SGHNT and YYREEE (reference sequence). The CDR3 spells CASSLASGLAEDTQYF. CDR3 coding DNA: TGTGCCAGCAGCTTGGCCTCGGGTCTAGCGGAAGATACGCAGTATTTT.

This chain joins TRBV28 and TRBJ2-2; the match to TRBD1 covers 7 bases. The trim removed 2 bases at V and 5 bases at J, leaving 8 bases unmatched. Germline values: CDR1 MDHEN, CDR2 SYDVKM. The CDR3 runs to 16 residues. The CDR3 reads CASSLETGVYTGELFF. The CDR3 DNA is TGTGCCAGCAGTTTAGAAACAGGGGTATATACCGGGGAGCTGTTTTTT.

This clone came up a few times. This chain links TRBV28 with TRBJ1-6; 7 bases line up with TRBD1. The CDR3 is made up of 14 amino acids. Germline loops: CDR1 MDHEN, CDR2 SYDVKM. Germline trimming cut 5 bases from V and 13 bases from J; bases unmatched to any gene: 11. Here the CDR3 reads CASSLSRGDDPLHF. CDR3 DNA: TGTGCCAGCAGTCTTTCCAGGGGGGATGATCCCCTCCACTTT. The full variable domain, in which reference TRBV28 and TRBJ1-6 provide the parts outside the CDR3, is DVKVTQSSRYLVKRTGEKVFLECVQDMDHENMFWYRQDPGLGLRLIYFSYDVKMKEKGDIPEGYSVSREKKERFSLILESASTNQTSMYLCASSLSRGDDPLHFGNGTRLTVT.

This clone was found once. This chain uses TRBV6-6 with TRBJ2-7; D call uncertain. This CDR3 spans 15 amino acids. The germline CDR1 and CDR2 sequences are MNHNY and SVGAGI (reference sequence). The germline V and J ends were trimmed by 0 bases and 0 bases, with 9 bases remaining between them. The CDR3 here is CASSYSAGYSYEQYF. The CDR3 nucleotides read TGTGCCAGCAGTTACTCGGCCGGGTACTCCTACGAGCAGTACTTC.

This chain connects TRBV2 to TRBJ1-6, with TRBD1 as a possible D gene (6 bases). Germline values: CDR1 SNHLY, CDR2 FYNNEI. V dropped 4 bases and J dropped 5 bases, with 9 bases sitting between them. The CDR3 has 14 residues. Here the CDR3 reads CASSVNRDNSPLHF. Here the CDR3 DNA reads TGTGCCAGCAGTGTGAACAGGGATAATTCACCCCTCCACTTT.

This clone has just one count. This rearrangement joins TRBV6-6 to TRBJ1-6; TRBD1 might be the D (5 bases). Per the germline V gene, CDR1 is MNHNY and CDR2 is SVGAGI (reference sequence). The CDR3 spans 13 residues. The V end was cut by 5 bases, the J end by 5 bases, with 7 bases between. The CDR3 is CASSPRDNSPLHF. The CDR3 DNA follows: TGTGCCAGCAGTCCCAGGGATAATTCACCCCTCCACTTT.

This rearrangement joins TRBV28 to TRBJ1-1; D uncertain. Trimming shortened V by 7 bases and J by 0 bases, and 12 bases separated the two germline ends. CDR1 and CDR2 from the germline V gene are MDHEN and SYDVKM. The length of the CDR3 is 14 residues. CDR3 sequence: CASKTAQLNTEAFF. In DNA form, the CDR3 reads TGTGCCAGCAAGACGGCACAGCTGAACACTGAAGCTTTCTTT.

J is TRBJ2-7 and V is TRBV15, with D hard to call. This CDR3 has 11 amino acids. Trimming shortened V by 3 bases and J by 3 bases, and 3 bases separated the two germline ends. The germline CDR1 and CDR2 sequences are LNHNV and YYDKDF (reference sequence). CDR3 sequence reads: CATSSYYEQYF. CDR3 nucleotide sequence: TGTGCCACCAGCAGCTACTACGAGCAGTACTTC.